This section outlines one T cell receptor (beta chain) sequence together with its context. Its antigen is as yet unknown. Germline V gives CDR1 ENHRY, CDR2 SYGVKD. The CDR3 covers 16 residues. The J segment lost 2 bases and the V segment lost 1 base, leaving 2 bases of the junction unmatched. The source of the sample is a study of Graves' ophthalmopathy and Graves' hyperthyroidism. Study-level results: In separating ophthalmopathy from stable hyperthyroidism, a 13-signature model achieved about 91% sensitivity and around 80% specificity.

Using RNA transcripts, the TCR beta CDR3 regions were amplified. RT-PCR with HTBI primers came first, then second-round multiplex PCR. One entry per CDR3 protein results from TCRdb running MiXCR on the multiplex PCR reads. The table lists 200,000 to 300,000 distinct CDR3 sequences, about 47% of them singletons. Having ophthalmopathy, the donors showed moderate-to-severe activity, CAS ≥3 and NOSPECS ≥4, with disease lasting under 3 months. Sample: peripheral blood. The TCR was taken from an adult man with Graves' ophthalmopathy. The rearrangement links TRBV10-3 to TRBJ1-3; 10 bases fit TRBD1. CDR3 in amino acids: CAISEWDRGAGNTIYF. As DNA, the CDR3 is TGTGCCATCAGTGAGTGGGACAGGGGCGCTGGAAACACCATATATTTT.